A selection of T cell receptor beta chains follows, all from one sample in a study of cytomegalovirus exposure and HLA in healthy donors. Method: immunoSEQ multiplex PCR; TCRdb's copy keeps in-frame clones and lacks some. The sample lists about 140,000 clones, roughly four fifths seen once, with roughly 3.2% in the top ten. Sequencing was carried out using PBMCs. All receptors derive from a man aged 18 to 29 in good health and CMV-seropositive. Both conserved end residues are part of each CDR3.

j_gene	v_gene	CDR3aa
TRBJ2-3	TRBV11-2	CASSSKGLAGGSATDTQYF
TRBJ1-4	TRBV5-1	CASSLFGQGANEKLFF
TRBJ1-1	TRBV19	CASIGVRNTEAFF
TRBJ1-2	TRBV19	CASNLWGEGYTF
TRBJ1-6	TRBV6-5	CASNPDRGRSPLHF
TRBJ1-3	TRBV11-3	CASSQTGSGNTIYF
TRBJ2-3	TRBV28	CASRQTRSSSDTQYF
TRBJ2-1	TRBV10-3	CAISPGSGNEQFF
TRBJ2-4	TRBV27	CASSLLAGGGKNIQYF
TRBJ2-4	TRBV7-9	CASSEEVAKNIQYF
TRBJ2-1	TRBV28	CASSIGTSNHEQFF
TRBJ2-2	TRBV11-3	CASSPGTPNTGELFF
TRBJ2-1	TRBV2	CASSGIESSNEQFF
TRBJ1-2	TRBV29-1	CSVGSRDGYTF
TRBJ2-7	TRBV5-1	CASSSGLAGVNEQYF
TRBJ2-1	TRBV11-2	CASSPYRGINNEQFF
TRBJ1-2	TRBV28	CASSFKGQGPYGYTF
TRBJ2-1	TRBV6-1	CASKGTGGDEQFF
TRBJ2-3	TRBV6-1	CASSERVLAGVTDTQYF
TRBJ2-1	TRBV28	CASSFKDRGKGEQFF
TRBJ1-1	TRBV5-4	CASRSGGPNTEAFF
TRBJ2-7	TRBV6-5	CASSYRTGSEQYF
TRBJ2-7	TRBV5-1	CVSKQGDRTDEQYF
TRBJ1-1	TRBV27	CASRSGVMNTEAFF
TRBJ2-7	TRBV19	CASSIQGMYEQYF
TRBJ2-5	TRBV6-5	CASSYRETQYF
TRBJ2-7	TRBV20-1	CSAISNYEQYF
TRBJ2-2	TRBV28	CASSLWGYGDTGELFF
TRBJ2-1	TRBV29-1	CSARLAGGGEQFF
TRBJ1-1	TRBV5-6	CASSSLDRGHTEAFF
TRBJ1-1	TRBV6-6	CASSYGRGLNTEAFF
TRBJ1-1	TRBV5-1	CASSLAGDGLGAFF
TRBJ1-1	TRBV6-5	CASSWGRGYGTEAFF
TRBJ1-3	TRBV6-5	CASSLSSGNTIYF
TRBJ2-1	TRBV28	CASSPSSASSYNEQFF
TRBJ2-1	TRBV27	CASSYSGRTYNEQFF
TRBJ2-1	TRBV10-3	CATALEFYNEQFF
TRBJ2-1	TRBV18	CASSPLVTGNEQFF
TRBJ2-1	TRBV30	CAWSVGSGRPNEQFF
TRBJ2-2	TRBV27	CASGTGGAGYLTGELFF
TRBJ2-1	TRBV7-8	CASSSASGRANNEQFF
TRBJ2-7	TRBV19	CASSNSLSTGWYF
TRBJ1-1	TRBV6-1	CASRRGTEAFF
TRBJ2-1	TRBV6-5	CASSYAGGRYNEQFF
TRBJ2-2	TRBV6-5	CASSYDPPTGGELFF
TRBJ2-7	TRBV27	CASSFGQPPYEQYF
TRBJ2-7	TRBV5-1	CASSSDRDEQYF
TRBJ1-4	TRBV5-1	CASSSRDLDEKLFF
TRBJ2-3	TRBV18	CASSPQRTGWGGDTQYF